This T cell receptor beta chain appears in the sequencing data of a study of cytomegalovirus exposure and HLA in healthy donors. Whole-study context: In an earlier analysis, some 110 million unique TCR beta sequences were found from about 180 million T cells.

Between the trimmed V and J ends, which lost 7 bases and 1 base, there was a span of 16 bases. Germline V gene sequence: CDR1 LNHDA, CDR2 SQIVND (reference sequence). The CDR3 runs to 15 residues. It was with 60 Vbeta and 13 Jbeta primers that the PCR ran. Libraries were prepared by immunoSEQ multiplex PCR; TCRdb keeps only in-frame clonotypes and omits some of them. The sample holds fewer than 200,000 clones, more than 75% seen once. The sequenced sample was PBMCs. This sequence joins TRBV19 and TRBJ1-1; D possibly corresponds to TRBD1 (5 bases). This receptor was identified in a girl aged 5-17 years in good health and CMV-seropositive. The CDR3 nucleotides read TGTGCCAGTAACACCGGGGGGAGGGGGAACACTGAAGCTTTCTTT. The encoded protein is CASNTGGRGNTEAFF.